Detailed here is one TCR beta chain. What it recognizes is unknown. PCR amplification relied on 60 Vbeta primers (plus 13 Jbeta primers). Clones were sequenced by immunoSEQ multiplex PCR, and TCRdb holds only the in-frame ones, with some missing. This repertoire includes 130,000 to 150,000 clones. Nominal health characterized the donors when sampled, though unrecorded immune exposures were likely. This specimen comes from a study of cytomegalovirus exposure and HLA in healthy donors. Study outcomes and limitations: The investigators catalogued 180 or so TCR beta chains as cytomegalovirus-associated. CMV antigen specificity of a few CMV-associated chains was confirmed in vitro. Further analysis, carried out later, found HLA-associated TCR beta chains more clonally expanded than equally common other chains.

The ends were cut back, 2 bases at V and 3 bases at J, with 24 bases in the middle. This CDR3 spans 18 amino acids. Germline loops: CDR1 SGHDT, CDR2 YYEEEE. This rearrangement joins TRBV5-6 to TRBJ2-7, with D possibly TRBD1 on 5 matching bases. The sequencing sample was made of PBMCs. The receptor was derived from a male donor in good health and CMV-seronegative. CDR3 DNA sequence: TGTGCCAGCAGCTTCAGCCTACAGGAGACCGAGAGAAACTACGAGCAGTACTTC. Its protein product is CASSFSLQETERNYEQYF.